This passage covers 12 T cell receptor beta chains from one sample sequenced in a study of regulatory T cells in long-lasting Graves disease. The time point denotes: newly diagnosed GD, antithyroid drugs for less than 3 months. PBMC RNA was the source of the TCR library. iRepertoire HTBI primers and Arm-PCR of CDR3 regions built TCR beta libraries. TCRdb used MiXCR to reprocess the multiplex PCR reads, holding one entry per CDR3 protein. Seen here are a few hundred thousand distinct CDR3 sequences, roughly 12% observed once, and the top ten hold approximately 17%. This same sample was also taken into another study, of T cells in Graves' hyperthyroidism and ophthalmopathy.

The sequences come from peripheral blood mononuclear cells (PBMCs), collected at new diagnosis, from a patient treated with antithyroid drugs. Every receptor here comes from a woman younger than 35 with Graves disease.

This clonotype was detected many times. V and J are TRBV2 and TRBJ1-1; D unclear. The germline CDR1 and CDR2 sequences are SNHLY and FYNNEI. This CDR3 comprises 11 residues. Trimming pared 6 bases from V and 6 bases from J, leaving 8 bases between. In nucleotides, the CDR3 is TGTGCCAGCAGGAAATCGGCTGAAGCTTTCTTT. This sequence encodes CASRKSAEAFF. Combining the CDR3 with reference TRBV2 and TRBJ1-1 gives the whole variable domain EPEVTQTPSHQVTQMGQEVILRCVPISNHLYFYWYRQILGQKVEFLVSFYNNEISEKSEIFDDQFSVERPDGSNFTLKIRSTKLEDSAMYFCASRKSAEAFFGQGTRLTVV.

There are a few counts of this clonotype. The V and J genes are TRBV7-2 and TRBJ2-7; 7 bases match TRBD1. This CDR3 is built from 14 residues. Germline CDR1 reads SGHTA; CDR2 reads FQGNSA. The CDR3, as DNA: TGTACATCCTATCCGAGGGGGCGGAATGGGGAGCAGTACGTC. Its translation is CTSYPRGRNGEQYV.

The table lists this clonotype with a few counts. DNA for the CDR3: TGCGCCAGCAGCTTGGCCTTCGGCAACACTGAAGCTTTCTTT. It encodes CASSLAFGNTEAFF. The V call is TRBV5-1, the J call TRBJ1-1; D is undetermined. Germline V gene sequence: CDR1 SGHRS, CDR2 YFSETQ. The CDR3 contains 14 residues. Trimming cost V 0 bases and J 2 bases, with 8 bases left between them.

This clonotype has at least ten counts. The chain combines TRBV18 with TRBJ1-2; TRBD1 agrees at 10 bases. This CDR3 has 14 amino acids. J was trimmed by 7 bases and V by 5 bases; bases with no gene match: 7. Germline V CDR1 and CDR2: KGHSH, LQKENI. In DNA, the CDR3 is TGTGCCAGCTCATCCGGGACAGGGGAGAGTGGCTACACCTTC. Amino acid sequence: CASSSGTGESGYTF.

The chain combines TRBV6-2 or TRBV6-3 with TRBJ2-1; 8 bases fit TRBD2. Germline CDR1 is MNHEY and CDR2 is SVGEGT. The CDR3 runs 19 residues. The trim removed 5 bases at V and 4 bases at J, leaving 19 bases unmatched. CDR3 nucleotide sequence: TGTGCCAGCAGTATACTTATAGCGGGGAGGGCCCCTGCGTACAATGAGCAGTTCTTC. This codes for CASSILIAGRAPAYNEQFF.

This clonotype was found many times. The chain has TRBV24-1 and TRBJ1-1; 10 bases match TRBD1. J lost 4 bases, V lost 1 base, and 14 bases had no gene match. Looked up from germline, CDR1 is KGHDR and CDR2 is SFDVKD. The CDR3 extends over 19 amino acids. In DNA form, the CDR3 reads TGTGCCACCAGTGATTTTGCAGGGGGACAGGGGATTGATTGCACTGAAGCTTTCTTT. Its translation: CATSDFAGGQGIDCTEAFF.

The chain couples TRBV14 to TRBJ1-1; 10 positions match TRBD1. The trim removed 5 bases at V and 2 bases at J, leaving 8 bases unmatched. Germline values: CDR1 SGHDN, CDR2 FVKESK. The CDR3 covers 16 residues. CDR3 sequence reads: CASSGWTGGRNTEAFF. The CDR3 region has the DNA TGTGCCAGCAGCGGCTGGACAGGGGGGAGAAACACTGAAGCTTTCTTT.

There are a few counts of this clonotype. The gene calls are TRBV29-1 and TRBJ2-3, with D possibly TRBD2 on 6 matching bases. V lost 5 bases, J lost 7 bases, and 10 bases lay in between. The CDR3 totals 11 residues. The germline V gene has CDR1 SQVTM and CDR2 ANQGSEA. The CDR3 region has the DNA TGCAGCGTTCTCCGGGAGAATACGCAGTATTTT. Translating gives CSVLRENTQYF.

This clonotype came up a few times. The J gene is TRBJ1-1, the V gene TRBV20-1; D perhaps matches TRBD1 (5 bases). The CDR3 is 15 residues long. Trimming removed 5 bases from V and 6 bases from J, with 22 bases in between. The germline CDR1 and CDR2 sequences are DFQATT and SNEGSKA (reference sequence). DNA for the CDR3: TGCAGTGCTTCCCCAGGGTCCCCCTTGCCCTCTGAAGCTTTCTTT. Protein: CSASPGSPLPSEAFF.

This clonotype was seen many times. This chain joins TRBV20-1 and TRBJ1-5, with D perhaps TRBD1 (5 bases). The CDR3 totals 15 residues. Trimming pared 3 bases from V and 0 bases from J, leaving 12 bases between. CDR1 DFQATT and CDR2 SNEGSKA come from the germline V gene (reference sequence). CDR3 amino acids: CSASDRTYSNQPQHF. The CDR3 region has the DNA TGCAGTGCTAGCGACAGAACATATAGCAATCAGCCCCAGCATTTT.

At least ten counts were recorded for this clonotype. This sequence joins TRBV18 and TRBJ2-3, with 8 positions matching TRBD1. The V and J ends lost 3 bases and 7 bases, in that order; junction bases with no gene match: 9. Per the germline V gene, CDR1 is KGHSH and CDR2 is LQKENI. This CDR3 contains 15 residues. CDR3 DNA sequence: TGTGCCAGCTCACCGTTGGACAGGGTGCGGAATACGCAGTATTTT. Translated, it gives CASSPLDRVRNTQYF. Supplemented by reference TRBV18 and TRBJ2-3, the full variable domain reads NAGVMQNPRHLVRRRGQEARLRCSPMKGHSHVYWYRQLPEEGLKFMVYLQKENIIDESGMPKERFSAEFPKEGPSILRIQQVVRGDSAAYFCASSPLDRVRNTQYFGPGTRLTVL.

This clonotype was found once. The V gene is TRBV7-8, the J gene TRBJ1-2; 10 nucleotides match TRBD1. The CDR3 loop spans 15 amino acids. V lost 5 bases and J lost 6; bases outside the gene matches: 9. Per the germline V gene, CDR1 is SGHVS and CDR2 is FQNEAQ. This CDR3 is CASSPTKGTGDGYTF. The CDR3, as DNA: TGTGCCAGCAGCCCCACTAAAGGGACAGGGGATGGCTACACCTTC.